This T cell receptor (beta chain) comes out of a study of Graves' ophthalmopathy and Graves' hyperthyroidism. General study results and limits: Ophthalmopathy could be told apart from stable hyperthyroidism by a 13-signature model (approximately 90% sensitivity, about 80% specificity).

Calling hyperthyroidism stable required that no ophthalmopathy show up within 18 months of follow-up. Diagnoses were established from clinical symptoms, serum thyroxine, TRAb, thyroid ultrasound and orbital computed tomography. Out of 7.5 to 10 ml of fresh peripheral blood, PBMCs were obtained. Remarks on this clonotype: What it binds is not known. Just one base apart from a much larger clone, this may be a read error. No conserved phenylalanine or tryptophan ends this CDR3, so it is likely a read error.

Germline CDR1 reads SGHAT; CDR2 reads FQNNGV. This CDR3 comprises 12 residues. V lost 4 bases and J 8 bases, leaving 8 bases between the germline ends. Using RNA transcripts, the TCR beta CDR3 regions were amplified. An opening RT-PCR round employed HTBI primers and preceded a second-round multiplex PCR. TCRdb re-called the multiplex PCR reads through MiXCR, storing one row per CDR3 protein. The sample has about 620,000 distinct CDR3 sequences, about 20% seen once. The chain combines TRBV11-2 with TRBJ2-2; D call uncertain. This sequence originates from a young woman with stable Graves' hyperthyroidism. Some clones in this sample may be carry-over from other donors' samples. Material for sequencing was peripheral blood. CDR3 loop: CASSSLSGELFY. CDR3 bases: TGTGCCAGCAGCTCCCTCTCTGGGGAGCTGTTTTAT.